The 17 T cell receptor beta chains given below trace back to one sample, sequenced in a study of cytomegalovirus exposure and HLA in healthy donors. Sequenced by immunoSEQ multiplex PCR; TCRdb stores in-frame clones only, minus some. In the table there are 130,000 or so clones, around 92% of which are singletons. Sample: PBMCs. The receptors here all came from a man younger than 40 in good health and CMV-seronegative.

The chain joins TRBV5-8 to TRBJ2-3; TRBD1 agrees at 11 bases. This CDR3 region has 16 residues. The V and J ends lost 0 bases and 6 bases, in that order; junction bases with no gene match: 6. Germline CDR1 SGHTS, CDR2 YDEGEE. The CDR3 sequence: CASSLVWTGGVDTQYF. CDR3 in DNA: TGTGCCAGCAGCTTGGTTTGGACAGGGGGCGTGGATACGCAGTATTTT.

This clone was detected a few times. The rearrangement joins TRBV4-2 to TRBJ1-6; no definite D call. The germline V and J ends were trimmed by 0 bases and 15 bases, with 15 bases remaining between them. The V gene's germline CDR1 is LGHNA and CDR2 YNFKEQ. The CDR3 is 14 amino acids. CDR3 sequence reads: CASSQEGGLKVLHF. The CDR3, as DNA: TGTGCCAGCAGCCAAGAAGGAGGGTTGAAAGTCCTCCACTTT.

The V call is TRBV5-6, the J call TRBJ2-3; 9 nucleotides align to TRBD2. CDR3 length: 17 residues. J gave up 4 bases and V 4 bases, and 13 bases lay outside the gene matches. Germline CDR1 is SGHDT and CDR2 is YYEEEE. CDR3 protein: CASSPPPGGGAADTQYF. The DNA for the CDR3 is TGTGCCAGCAGCCCGCCCCCCGGCGGGGGGGCGGCAGATACGCAGTATTTT.

The table lists this clone with a count of one. V is TRBV5-1 and J is TRBJ2-5, with 8 nucleotides matching TRBD2. CDR1 is SGHRS and CDR2 is YFSETQ in the germline V gene. The trim removed 6 bases at V and 4 bases at J, leaving 8 bases unmatched. The CDR3 runs 14 residues. The CDR3 protein is CASTPGLAVETQYF. CDR3 DNA sequence: TGCGCCAGCACGCCAGGACTAGCCGTAGAGACCCAGTACTTC.

The chain recombines TRBV4-2 with TRBJ2-6, with D unclear. Per germline, CDR1 LGHNA and CDR2 YNFKEQ. The CDR3 covers 14 residues. V was cut by 5 bases and J by 2 bases, with 7 bases left in between. CDR3 in DNA: TGTGCCAGCAGCGCCGAGACTGGGGCCAACGTCCTGACTTTC. Translating it yields CASSAETGANVLTF.

This clone was detected a few times. This chain joins TRBV28 and TRBJ1-2; no reliable D call. The germline gives CDR1 MDHEN, CDR2 SYDVKM. V lost 5 bases and J 3 bases, leaving 7 bases between the germline ends. The CDR3 extends over 12 amino acids. Here the CDR3 reads CASSPRDYGYTF. CDR3 in DNA: TGTGCCAGCAGTCCACGGGACTATGGCTACACCTTC.

This clone was recorded only once. This chain uses TRBV19 with TRBJ1-1; the D is unclear. Germline CDR1 LNHDA, CDR2 SQIVND (reference sequence). V dropped 8 bases and J dropped 0 bases, with 10 bases sitting between them. The CDR3 is 13 residues long. The DNA for the CDR3 is TGTGCCAGTTCTAGTGGAGTGAACACTGAAGCTTTCTTT. Residues: CASSSGVNTEAFF.

This clone was detected only once. CDR3 sequence reads: CASSLSGTGDSPLHF. The CDR3 nucleotides read TGTGCCAGCAGCTTGTCCGGGACAGGGGATTCACCCCTCCACTTT. This chain connects TRBV5-6 to TRBJ1-6; TRBD1 aligns across 10 bases. The CDR3 covers 15 residues. Trimming removed 1 base from V and 8 bases from J; junction bases left unmatched: 3. Per the germline V gene, CDR1 is SGHDT and CDR2 is YYEEEE.

The chain employs TRBV19 and TRBJ2-7, with D possibly being TRBD1 (6 bases). The germline V gene has CDR1 LNHDA and CDR2 SQIVND (reference sequence). V dropped 4 bases and J dropped 5 bases, with 12 bases sitting between them. The CDR3 is 13 amino acids. In nucleotides, the CDR3 is TGTGCCAGTAGTAGCACAGGGAACAACGAGCAGTACTTC. It specifies CASSSTGNNEQYF. Variable domain in full (rest from reference TRBV19 and TRBJ2-7): DGGITQSPKYLFRKEGQNVTLSCEQNLNHDAMYWYRQDPGQGLRLIYYSQIVNDFQKGDIAEGYSVSREKKESFPLTVTSAQKNPTAFYLCASSSTGNNEQYFGPGTRLTVT.

The chain links TRBV19 to TRBJ2-7; 7 nucleotides agree with TRBD1. CDR1 is LNHDA and CDR2 is SQIVND in the germline V gene (reference sequence). J was trimmed by 2 bases and V by 2 bases; bases with no gene match: 6. CDR3 size: 15 residues. Written as DNA, the CDR3 is TGTGCCAGTAGTATATCTCCGGGACAGCCCTACGAGCAGTACTTC. Protein sequence: CASSISPGQPYEQYF.

The chain has TRBV28 and TRBJ1-5; TRBD1 might be the D (5 bases). Trimming took off 6 bases at V and 2 bases at J, with 14 bases between the two ends. This CDR3 is 15 amino acids long. CDR1 MDHEN and CDR2 SYDVKM come from the germline V gene. The CDR3 nucleotides are TGTGCCAGCAGACCCCAGGGTGAGGGCAATCAGCCCCAGCATTTT. Protein sequence: CASRPQGEGNQPQHF.

The chain is built from TRBV10-3 and TRBJ2-1, with 7 bases that match TRBD1. V lost 4 bases and J lost 7; bases outside the gene matches: 4. The CDR3 totals 13 residues. The germline CDR1 and CDR2 sequences are ENHRY and SYGVKD. CDR3: CAISGPRGNEQFF. The CDR3 region has the DNA TGTGCCATCAGTGGCCCCAGGGGGAATGAGCAGTTCTTC.

The rearrangement joins TRBV4-2 to TRBJ2-7; D is ambiguous. Per germline, CDR1 LGHNA and CDR2 YNFKEQ. The CDR3 is 14 amino acids. V gave up 1 base and J gave up 3 bases, with 10 bases separating them. The CDR3 region is CASSQGAGGYEQYF. The CDR3 coding sequence is TGTGCCAGCAGCCAAGGCGCAGGTGGCTACGAGCAGTACTTC.

The gene calls are TRBV13 and TRBJ2-7, with 7 bases aligning to TRBD1. The germline V gene has CDR1 PRHDT and CDR2 FYEKMQ (reference sequence). With V trimmed by 5 bases and J by 2 bases, 6 bases remained unmatched. CDR3 length: 14 amino acids. The CDR3 region is CASSEGQSTYEQYF. The CDR3 nucleotides read TGTGCCAGCAGCGAGGGACAGTCTACCTACGAGCAGTACTTC.

The CDR3 loop reads CASSIYGAGELFF. The DNA of the CDR3 is TGTGCCAGCAGTATTTACGGGGCCGGGGAGCTGTTTTTT. The rearrangement joins TRBV6-5 to TRBJ2-2; a possible D gene is TRBD2 (5 bases). V lost 5 bases and J 6 bases, leaving 10 bases between the germline ends. The CDR3 runs 13 residues. The germline V gene has CDR1 MNHEY and CDR2 SVGAGI.

This clone was observed a single time. V is TRBV27 and J is TRBJ2-3; tentatively, D is TRBD1 (5 bases). V lost 5 bases and J lost 4, with 13 bases in between. This CDR3 region has 14 residues. Germline CDR1 and CDR2: MNHEY and SMNVEV (reference sequence). The CDR3 DNA follows: TGTGCCAGCAGTCCAGGGTTCATCCCAGATACGCAGTATTTT. Amino acids: CASSPGFIPDTQYF.

This clone was observed once. The rearrangement links TRBV6-5 to TRBJ2-1, with D possibly being TRBD1 (6 bases). Trimming left V 2 bases short and J 6 bases short, with 14 bases between. Germline-derived CDR1 and CDR2 are MNHEY and SVGAGI. This CDR3 has 15 residues. The CDR3 DNA follows: TGTGCCAGCAGTTACGGCAGGGGTTCCCTCAATGAGCAGTTCTTC. Its translation: CASSYGRGSLNEQFF.